The 14 T cell receptor beta chains below come from one sample, sequenced in a study of regulatory T cells in long-lasting Graves disease (dated by TCRdb to the early 2020s). Libraries were constructed by multiplex PCR. The sequencer listed for this sample is Illumina HiSeq 4000. TCR beta libraries were built with iRepertoire HTBI primers and Arm-PCR amplification of CDR3 regions. The public reads were reprocessed in TCRdb via fastp at Q25 and MiXCR, keeping in-frame beta chains. Each record represents a unique CDR3 protein, reported with the most common genes and DNA among its rows. The sample table lists approximately 400,000 distinct CDR3 sequences, about 11% of them with a count of one. The ten most abundant clones make up 15% to 20% of the sample. The sample's time point label is to be understood as: newly diagnosed GD, antithyroid drugs for less than 3 months. RNA was extracted from PBMCs in TRIzol for both TCR sequencing and RNA sequencing.

These same records also appear under a second study, on T cells in Graves' hyperthyroidism and ophthalmopathy.

Here the sequenced sample was peripheral blood mononuclear cells (PBMCs), taken at new diagnosis, from a patient treated with antithyroid drugs. All receptors derive from a woman aged 18-29 years with Graves disease. Donor details come from another sample of the same person, matched by shared clones.

The chain combines TRBV12-3 or TRBV12-4 with TRBJ1-1, with D perhaps matching TRBD1 (5 bases). The CDR3 is 15 residues long. Trimming shortened V by 5 bases and J by 3 bases, and 16 bases separated the two germline ends. The CDR3 loop reads CASSPSGGVDTEAFF. Written as DNA, the CDR3 is TGTGCCAGCAGTCCCAGCGGAGGGGTAGACACTGAAGCTTTCTTT.

This clonotype was observed many times. V is TRBV12-3 or TRBV12-4 and J is TRBJ1-1; no clear D. The CDR3 consists of 12 residues. Trimming pared 6 bases from V and 3 bases from J, leaving 8 bases between. CDR3 coding DNA: TGTGCCAGCAGGCGGTGGGACACTGAAGCTTTCTTT. Translating it yields CASRRWDTEAFF.

The V call is TRBV10-3, the J call TRBJ2-6; D remains unclear. The CDR3 sequence is 15 residues long. The germline V gene has CDR1 ENHRY and CDR2 SYGVKD. V gave up 5 bases and J gave up 0 bases, with 8 bases separating them. CDR3 amino acids: CAISSYSSGANVLTF. CDR3 coding DNA: TGTGCCATCAGTTCGTACAGCTCTGGGGCCAACGTCCTGACTTTC.

Ten or more counts support this clonotype. The chain has TRBV12-3 or TRBV12-4 and TRBJ2-1; no clear D gene. V gave up 7 bases and J gave up 7 bases, with 17 bases separating them. The CDR3 loop spans 14 amino acids. The CDR3 DNA is TGTGCCAGCACTCGGGCGGTGGGCAGGAATGAGCAGTTCTTC. As protein: CASTRAVGRNEQFF.

There are a few counts of this clonotype. The chain couples TRBV4-2 to TRBJ2-7; D may be TRBD1 or TRBD2 (5 bases each). Between the trimmed V and J ends, which lost 0 bases and 4 bases, there was a span of 16 bases. CDR1 is LGHNA and CDR2 is YNFKEQ in the germline V gene. The CDR3 spans 16 residues. The CDR3 loop reads CASSQDPPGQTYEQYF. CDR3 nucleotides: TGTGCCAGCAGCCAAGATCCCCCGGGGCAGACTTACGAGCAGTACTTC.

This chain connects TRBV15 to TRBJ2-7, with a possible D match to TRBD1 (6 bases). Between the trimmed V and J ends, which lost 5 bases and 2 bases, there was a span of 25 bases. The CDR3 contains 18 residues. In germline, CDR1 is LNHNV, CDR2 YYDKDF (reference sequence). The DNA of the CDR3 is TGTGCCACCAGCGGAGCCCCACCCTTCGGGACACCTACCTACGAGCAGTACTTC. Protein product: CATSGAPPFGTPTYEQYF. Drawing the rest from reference TRBV15 and TRBJ2-7, the complete variable domain is DAMVIQNPRYQVTQFGKPVTLSCSQTLNHNVMYWYQQKSSQAPKLLFHYYDKDFNNEADTPDNFQSRRPNTSFCFLDIRSPGLGDTAMYLCATSGAPPFGTPTYEQYFGPGTRLTVT.

The rearrangement joins TRBV4-2 to TRBJ1-6; D is possibly TRBD1 (6 bases). Trimming left V 0 bases short and J 0 bases short, with 18 bases between. The germline gives CDR1 LGHNA, CDR2 YNFKEQ. The CDR3 totals 20 residues. Here the CDR3 reads CASSQEGGVGGPSYNSPLHF. Here the CDR3 DNA reads TGTGCCAGCAGCCAAGAGGGAGGAGTCGGGGGCCCCTCCTATAATTCACCCCTCCACTTT.

At least ten counts were recorded for this clonotype. The chain is built from TRBV5-1 and TRBJ2-7; a weak D match, TRBD1 (6 bases). V gave up 5 bases and J gave up 5 bases, with 14 bases separating them. Looked up from germline, CDR1 is SGHRS and CDR2 is YFSETQ. CDR3 length: 13 residues. The CDR3 region is CASRGAGAHEQYF. CDR3 DNA sequence: TGCGCCAGCAGGGGTGCAGGGGCCCACGAGCAGTACTTC.

This clonotype was counted only a few times. The chain recombines TRBV27 with TRBJ1-2; 7 bases line up with TRBD1. Looked up from germline, CDR1 is MNHEY and CDR2 is SMNVEV (reference sequence). J lost 3 bases, V lost 4 bases, and 8 bases had no gene match. The CDR3 extends over 15 amino acids. CDR3 DNA sequence: TGTGCCAGCAGTTACAGGGGTGACATTGACTATGGCTACACCTTC. Protein product: CASSYRGDIDYGYTF.

On this clonotype itself: Compared with germline, one end of the junction differs, possibly owing to a read error. The rearrangement joins TRBV7-9 to TRBJ1-5, with 9 bases aligning to TRBD1. CDR3 length: 17 amino acids. Germline CDR1 is SEHNR and CDR2 is FQNEAQ (reference sequence). In nucleotides, the CDR3 is TGTGCCAGCAGCTTAGGCCGGGACAGGGAAAGTAGACAGCCCCAGCAGTTT. Its protein is CASSLGRDRESRQPQQF.

This clonotype was picked up many times. The J gene is TRBJ2-5, the V gene TRBV2; weak D call: TRBD2 (5 bases). The CDR3 loop spans 15 amino acids. Deletions cut 2 bases from V and 4 bases from J, with 14 bases between. Germline loops: CDR1 SNHLY, CDR2 FYNNEI. The CDR3 sequence: CASSEWGAMGETQYF. CDR3 bases: TGTGCCAGCAGTGAATGGGGAGCGATGGGAGAGACCCAGTACTTC.

This clonotype was picked up a small number of times. The chain has TRBV18 and TRBJ1-2; D ambiguous. Germline V gene lookup returns CDR1 KGHSH and CDR2 LQKENI. CDR3 length: 15 amino acids. V shed 3 bases and J shed 5 bases, with 16 bases lying between them. CDR3 nucleotide sequence: TGTGCCAGCTCACCTAGGAGCCCTAACTCATATGGCTACACCTTC. It is translated as CASSPRSPNSYGYTF.

The J gene is TRBJ2-1, the V gene TRBV2, with 7 bases identical to TRBD1. Germline assignment: CDR1 SNHLY and CDR2 FYNNEI. Trimming took 4 bases from V and 5 from J; bases not matched to a gene: 11. CDR3 length: 16 residues. CDR3 bases: TGTGCCAGCAGTGGTCACAGGGGTTCCGCCAACAATGAGCAGTTCTTC. Translating it yields CASSGHRGSANNEQFF.

The rearrangement links TRBV7-9 to TRBJ1-1, with D perhaps matching TRBD1 (6 bases). Germline CDR1 SEHNR, CDR2 FQNEAQ (reference sequence). This CDR3 is 15 amino acids long. Trimming removed 4 bases from V and 0 bases from J, with 12 bases in between. The CDR3 loop is CASSSPGQLNTEAFF. In nucleotides, the CDR3 is TGTGCCAGCAGCTCCCCAGGACAGTTGAACACTGAAGCTTTCTTT.